The next 26 T cell receptor beta chains were all read from a single sample in a study of shared clonotypes between healthy human individuals. The protocol was immunoSEQ multiplex PCR, while the TCRdb copy is restricted to in-frame clones and leaves out a portion. The repertoire includes over 800,000 clones, nearly 95% of them detected once, and less than 25% sits in the top ten. CD8 cells regarded as naive lacked CD45RO, were positively chosen for CCR7, and omitted terminally differentiated effector memory CD45RA+ cells. The source material was naive CD8+ T cells sorted from blood. These TCRs come from a man in his thirties or forties in good health.

V gene TRBV6-1 combines with J gene TRBJ1-1; D might be TRBD1 (5 bases). CDR3 length equals 18 residues. V was cut by 3 bases and J by 0 bases, with 20 bases left in between. The germline V gene encodes CDR1 MNHNS and CDR2 SASEGT. The CDR3, as DNA: TGTGCCAGCAGTGAGGGACGGATGGAGCGAACCATGAACACTGAAGCTTTCTTT. Translated, it gives CASSEGRMERTMNTEAFF.

V and J are TRBV7-8 and TRBJ2-7, with D possibly TRBD1 on 5 matching bases. Germline V lookup: CDR1 SGHVS, CDR2 FQNEAQ. The length of the CDR3 is 13 residues. Trimming took off 5 bases at V and 6 bases at J, with 14 bases between the two ends. This CDR3 is CASSPPEGAEQYF. CDR3 coding DNA: TGTGCCAGCAGCCCCCCCGAAGGGGCCGAGCAGTACTTC.

V gene TRBV7-8 combines with J gene TRBJ1-5; 7 bases line up with TRBD1. Losses at the gene ends were 5 bases for V and 4 bases for J; bases not matched to a gene: 8. CDR3 length: 15 amino acids. Germline-derived CDR1 and CDR2 are SGHVS and FQNEAQ. CDR3 loop: CASSGGTASNQPQHF. CDR3 coding DNA: TGTGCCAGCAGCGGCGGGACAGCAAGTAATCAGCCCCAGCATTTT.

The rearrangement uses TRBV7-2 and TRBJ2-1, with D tentatively TRBD1 (6 bases). Germline loops: CDR1 SGHTA, CDR2 FQGNSA. V was shortened by 5 bases and J by 12 bases, with 17 bases between the two germline ends. The CDR3 has 13 amino acids. The CDR3 region has the DNA TGTGCCAGCAGCACCTACAGGGTCCCGGGGCAGTTCTTC. It yields the protein CASSTYRVPGQFF.

V is TRBV6-5 and J is TRBJ1-2; 9 nucleotides match TRBD1. V gave up 2 bases and J gave up 4 bases; unmatched junction bases: 8. This CDR3 is 16 amino acids long. CDR1 is MNHEY, CDR2 SVGAGI, per germline. The CDR3, as DNA: TGTGCCAGCAGTTACACGACAGGGGGGACTCCCTATGGCTACACCTTC. It is translated as CASSYTTGGTPYGYTF.

The rearrangement uses TRBV11-2 and TRBJ2-7, with 8 bases matching TRBD1. This CDR3 is built from 14 residues. CDR1 SGHAT and CDR2 FQNNGV come from the germline V gene. With 2 bases clipped from V and 5 bases from J, the junction kept 5 bases outside the gene matches. This CDR3 reads CASSLTPGGDEQYF. CDR3 nucleotide sequence: TGTGCCAGCAGCTTAACTCCAGGGGGCGACGAGCAGTACTTC.

The J gene is TRBJ2-7, the V gene TRBV28; D ambiguous. Germline V CDR1 and CDR2: MDHEN, SYDVKM. Between the trimmed V and J ends, which lost 5 bases and 0 bases, there was a span of 14 bases. The CDR3 totals 15 residues. The CDR3 nucleotides read TGTGCCAGCAGTATGAGCACAGCTCCCTCCTACGAGCAGTACTTC. This translates into CASSMSTAPSYEQYF.

The chain uses TRBV19 and TRBJ1-2; D might be TRBD1 (6 bases). CDR3 size: 15 residues. Germline V lookup: CDR1 LNHDA, CDR2 SQIVND (reference sequence). The V end lost 4 bases, the J end lost 3 bases, and 15 bases lay between the germline ends. DNA of the CDR3: TGTGCCAGTAGTACGGACAGCCAATATTACTATGGCTACACCTTC. It yields the protein CASSTDSQYYYGYTF.

The rearrangement joins TRBV7-6 to TRBJ2-4; D uncertain. CDR1 SGHVS and CDR2 FNYEAQ come from the germline V gene. The CDR3 has 13 amino acids. Trimming cost V 1 base and J 10 bases, with 11 bases left between them. As DNA, the CDR3 is TGTGCCAGCAGCTTAGGAGGTTTGGGTATTCAGTACTTC. Amino acid sequence: CASSLGGLGIQYF.

The V call is TRBV27, the J call TRBJ2-7; possibly TRBD2 for D (6 bases). The V gene lost 7 bases and the J gene lost 0 bases, with 13 bases spanning the gap. Germline CDR1 reads MNHEY; CDR2 reads SMNVEV (reference sequence). The CDR3 has 14 residues. CDR3 in DNA: TGTGCCAGCACGGGGGACTCGAGCTCCTACGAGCAGTACTTC. Its protein product is CASTGDSSSYEQYF.

V usage is TRBV5-4 and J usage is TRBJ2-5, with a tentative D call TRBD2 (5 bases). The CDR3 totals 14 residues. V lost 5 bases and J 5 bases, leaving 16 bases between the germline ends. CDR1 and CDR2 from the germline V gene are SGHNT and YYREEE (reference sequence). CDR3 amino acids: CASRPELVWETQYF. DNA for the CDR3: TGTGCCAGCAGACCCGAACTAGTTTGGGAGACCCAGTACTTC.

The rearrangement links TRBV7-9 to TRBJ2-7; the D is unclear. This CDR3 spans 14 amino acids. Germline V gives CDR1 SEHNR, CDR2 FQNEAQ (reference sequence). Trimming cost V 5 bases and J 2 bases, with 13 bases left between them. CDR3 DNA sequence: TGTGCCAGCAGCCCCCCGGTCAGCACCTACGAGCAGTACTTC. Translation gives CASSPPVSTYEQYF.

The chain is built from TRBV7-9 and TRBJ1-5; 7 bases agree with TRBD1. The junction had 9 bases not matched to a gene; V was cut back by 5 bases and J by 5 bases. Germline loops: CDR1 SEHNR, CDR2 FQNEAQ (reference sequence). The CDR3 is 15 amino acids. The CDR3 region is CASSLDRDRDQPQHF. The CDR3 DNA reads TGTGCCAGCAGCCTGGACCGGGACAGAGATCAGCCCCAGCATTTT. Full variable domain (rest looked up from reference TRBV7-9 and TRBJ1-5): DTGVSQNPRHKITKRGQNVTFRCDPISEHNRLYWYRQTLGQGPEFLTYFQNEAQLEKSRLLSDRFSAERPKGSFSTLEIQRTEQGDSAMYLCASSLDRDRDQPQHFGDGTRLSIL.

V and J are TRBV7-8 and TRBJ2-7; D not certain. Trimming cost V 1 base and J 1 base, with 14 bases left between them. Germline V CDR1 and CDR2: SGHVS, FQNEAQ. The CDR3 runs to 16 residues. The DNA of the CDR3 is TGTGCCAGCAGCTTAGGGGGATCCGCTATATCCTACGAGCAGTACTTC. Amino acids: CASSLGGSAISYEQYF.

This chain joins TRBV6-5 and TRBJ2-3; perhaps TRBD1 as D (6 bases). Looked up from germline, CDR1 is MNHEY and CDR2 is SVGAGI. CDR3 length: 14 amino acids. V gave up 7 bases and J gave up 6 bases, with 17 bases separating them. DNA for the CDR3: TGTGCCAGCACTAAGGGGGTAGAGGGGGATACGCAGTATTTT. It yields the protein CASTKGVEGDTQYF.

V and J are TRBV9 and TRBJ2-7, with 7 positions matching TRBD2. The CDR3 sequence is 16 residues long. CDR1 is SGDLS and CDR2 is YYNGEE in the germline V gene. V trimming: 1 base; J trimming: 2 bases; junction bases outside the gene matches: 9. The CDR3 DNA reads as TGTGCCAGCAGCGTACTAGCGGCCTCCGGGCCCTACGAGCAGTACTTC. This codes for CASSVLAASGPYEQYF.

V usage is TRBV29-1 and J usage is TRBJ2-2; perhaps TRBD1 as D (6 bases). This CDR3 contains 13 residues. The ends were cut back, 4 bases at V and 5 bases at J, with 11 bases in the middle. Germline V gives CDR1 SQVTM, CDR2 ANQGSEA. This chain's CDR3 is CSVVGGATGELFF. The CDR3 nucleotides read TGCAGCGTTGTAGGGGGAGCTACCGGGGAGCTGTTTTTT.

V gene TRBV27 combines with J gene TRBJ1-5, with D tentatively TRBD1 (5 bases). The CDR3 extends over 15 amino acids. The V gene lost 2 bases and the J gene lost 3 bases, with 11 bases spanning the gap. CDR1 is MNHEY, CDR2 SMNVEV, per germline (reference sequence). The CDR3 sequence is CASSLRGFVNQPQHF. CDR3 DNA: TGTGCCAGCAGTTTAAGGGGCTTCGTCAATCAGCCCCAGCATTTT.

The V and J genes are TRBV6-5 and TRBJ2-1, with 7 bases identical to TRBD2. The V gene's germline CDR1 is MNHEY and CDR2 SVGAGI. The length of the CDR3 is 13 residues. Trimming removed 6 bases from V and 10 bases from J; junction bases left unmatched: 9. CDR3 loop: CASSPRLAREQFF. Here the CDR3 DNA reads TGTGCCAGCAGCCCCCGACTAGCCCGGGAGCAGTTCTTC.

The CDR3 coding sequence is TGTGCCAGCAGGGGCAGACGCTACACCTTC. Its protein product is CASRGRRYTF. This chain joins TRBV2 and TRBJ1-2, with D unresolved. Looked up from germline, CDR1 is SNHLY and CDR2 is FYNNEI. CDR3 length equals 10 residues. V gave up 6 bases and J gave up 9 bases, with 8 bases separating them.

V gene TRBV27 combines with J gene TRBJ2-3; TRBD2 matches at 9 bases. Germline CDR1 and CDR2: MNHEY and SMNVEV (reference sequence). Trimming removed 6 bases from V and 3 bases from J; junction bases left unmatched: 10. CDR3 length equals 16 residues. CDR3 DNA sequence: TGTGCCAGCAGACAAACTAGCGGGTTAGAGACAGATACGCAGTATTTT. Translated, it gives CASRQTSGLETDTQYF.

The chain's CDR3 is CASSLMGSNQPQHF. The CDR3 nucleotides are TGTGCCAGCAGCCTAATGGGGTCCAATCAGCCCCAGCATTTT. The V call is TRBV7-9, the J call TRBJ1-5; no firm D call. V was shortened by 5 bases and J by 3 bases, with 11 bases between the two germline ends. The CDR3 is 14 amino acids. Germline V gene lookup returns CDR1 SEHNR and CDR2 FQNEAQ (reference sequence).

The chain joins TRBV4-1 to TRBJ2-1; D is ambiguous. Trimming stripped 3 bases from V and 6 bases from J, with 15 bases between. The CDR3 runs 15 residues. CDR1 and CDR2 (germline): MGHRA, YSYEKL. The CDR3 DNA reads TGCGCCAGCAGCCAGGGAACGTACGGTGGCAATGAGCAGTTCTTC. Amino acids: CASSQGTYGGNEQFF.

The CDR3 spells CASSQDIGGNTEAFF. The CDR3 nucleotides read TGCGCCAGCAGCCAAGATATAGGAGGGAACACTGAAGCTTTCTTT. The chain carries TRBV4-3 and TRBJ1-1; no definite D call. The CDR3 covers 15 residues. Germline V gene lookup returns CDR1 LGHNA and CDR2 YSLEER. Trimming left V 0 bases short and J 1 base short, with 9 bases between.

The chain uses TRBV28 and TRBJ1-1; no reliable D call. The ends were cut back, 3 bases at V and 4 bases at J, with 12 bases in the middle. This CDR3 region has 14 residues. Germline CDR1 and CDR2: MDHEN and SYDVKM. As DNA, the CDR3 is TGTGCCAGCAGTTTGACGGAAAAGGCCACTGAAGCTTTCTTT. Translating gives CASSLTEKATEAFF.

In DNA form, the CDR3 reads TGCGCCACCCCTCTGACTGATAACTATGGCTACACCTTC. It encodes CATPLTDNYGYTF. V usage is TRBV5-1 and J usage is TRBJ1-2; D call uncertain. V was clipped by 9 bases and J by 1 base, with 13 bases between them. The CDR3 extends over 13 amino acids. Germline V gives CDR1 SGHRS, CDR2 YFSETQ. Full variable domain (remainder filled in from reference TRBV5-1 and TRBJ1-2): KAGVTQTPRYLIKTRGQQVTLSCSPISGHRSVSWYQQTPGQGLQFLFEYFSETQRNKGNFPGRFSGRQFSNSRSEMNVSTLELGDSALYLCATPLTDNYGYTFGSGTRLTVV.